The entry below gives a single TCR beta chain sequence along with its context. Its antigen is unidentified. This sample is drawn from a study of identical twins. Study conclusions and caveats: Cross-sectional statistical analysis was relied on for the conclusions, without the same donors being followed.

Trimming removed 5 bases from V and 4 bases from J, with 17 bases in between. Germline CDR1 MDHEN, CDR2 SYDVKM. The CDR3 runs 16 residues. One entry per CDR3 protein results from TCRdb running MiXCR on the 5' RACE reads. The sample has about 280,000 distinct CDR3 sequences, approximately 8.5% seen once. These data were likewise used in another study, on yellow fever vaccine responses in identical twins.

The TCR comes from a woman aged 18-29 years in good health. The source material was memory (CD45RO+) T cells sorted from blood. The chain uses TRBV28 and TRBJ2-2; D gene uncertain. The CDR3 reads CASSPSRSTGTGELFF. The CDR3 nucleotides are TGTGCCAGCAGTCCGTCGCGGAGCACGGGCACCGGGGAGCTGTTTTTT.